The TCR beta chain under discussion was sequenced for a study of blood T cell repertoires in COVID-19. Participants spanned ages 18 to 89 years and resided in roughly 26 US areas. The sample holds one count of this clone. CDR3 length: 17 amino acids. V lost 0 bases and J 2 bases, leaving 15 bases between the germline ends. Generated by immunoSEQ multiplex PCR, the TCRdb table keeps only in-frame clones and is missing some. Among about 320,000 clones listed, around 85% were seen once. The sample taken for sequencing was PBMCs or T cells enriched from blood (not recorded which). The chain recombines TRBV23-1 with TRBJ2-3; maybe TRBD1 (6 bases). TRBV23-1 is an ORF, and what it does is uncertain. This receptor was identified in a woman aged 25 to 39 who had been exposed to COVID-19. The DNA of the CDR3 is TGCGCCAGCAGTCAATCGATCCGGACAGATCACACAGATACGCAGTATTTT. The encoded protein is CASSQSIRTDHTDTQYF.